Described below is a single T cell receptor (beta chain) sequence and its context. Antigen: not known. Trimming at V came to 1 base and at J to 10 bases, leaving 11 bases not matched to a gene. CDR1 and CDR2 (germline): SGDLS, YYNGEE. This CDR3 has 15 amino acids. The data were taken from a study of cytomegalovirus exposure and HLA in healthy donors. Across the whole study: Roughly 180 million T cells yielded some 120 million unique TCR beta sequences in earlier analysis.

60 Vbeta and 13 Jbeta primers were used in PCR. Sequencing was performed with immunoSEQ multiplex PCR; in TCRdb, only in-frame clones are kept and a portion is missing. The sample yields some 130,000 clones, approximately 80% seen once. Points from the study as a whole: Reportedly, a later analysis found an Asian-associated ancestry cluster had fewer N-insertions than the approximately 670-donor mean.

This chain links TRBV9 with TRBJ2-1; TRBD2 aligns across 7 bases. Specimen: PBMCs. The TCR originated in a man younger than 30 in good health and CMV-seronegative. The CDR3 DNA follows: TGTGCCAGCAGCGTATTCGGGAGGTACAATGTGGAGCAGTTCTTC. Translating it yields CASSVFGRYNVEQFF.